Listed below are T cell receptor beta chains from one sample, sequenced in a study of a mutant IDH1 vaccine in newly diagnosed glioma. The data were produced by immunoSEQ multiplex PCR, yet TCRdb's version contains in-frame clones alone and is incomplete. The data show 20,000 to 25,000 clones, over 85% seen once. Their target antigens are unknown. Sequenced here: PBMCs, sampled from a glioma patient whose treatment included an IDH1 peptide vaccine. All receptors derive from a middle-aged woman with glioma. CDR3s include the opening cysteine and the closing phenylalanine or tryptophan. The D gene is left open where the match is weak. Clone size is not always given. Where it is, it says once, few, many or a class for expanded clones.

D	size	V	J	DNA	CDR3
NA	NA	TRBV5-4	TRBJ1-6	TGTGCCAGCAGCTTGGGACGACAGGTGTCTTCACCCCTCCACTTT	CASSLGRQVSSPLHF
TRBD1	NA	TRBV19	TRBJ1-1	TGTGCCAGTAGTACCCGACAGGGCGTGAACACTGAAGCTTTCTTT	CASSTRQGVNTEAFF
NA	NA	TRBV7-8	TRBJ2-7	TGTGCCAGCAGCCGAATGGGGAGCAGGGGATACGAGCAGTACTTC	CASSRMGSRGYEQYF
NA	NA	TRBV6-5	TRBJ2-7	TGTGCCAGCAGTTACTCTTTTACCGATCCAGGCGAGCAGTACTTC	CASSYSFTDPGEQYF
TRBD1	NA	TRBV4-1	TRBJ1-2	TGCGCCAGCAGCCAAGATTCTGGGACAGGGGTTTATGGCTACACCTTC	CASSQDSGTGVYGYTF
NA	NA	TRBV5-1	TRBJ2-1	TGCGCCAGCAGCTTGTGGACGGCTGACAATGAGCAGTTCTTC	CASSLWTADNEQFF
NA	NA	TRBV5-1	TRBJ1-4	TGCGCCAGCAGCTTGGTGACAGCAACTAATGAAAAACTGTTTTTT	CASSLVTATNEKLFF
TRBD1	NA	TRBV18	TRBJ1-6	TGTGCCAGCTCACAGGACAGGGGGAATTCACCCCTCCACTTT	CASSQDRGNSPLHF
NA	NA	TRBV5-6	TRBJ1-2	TGTGCCAGCAGCTTGGCCGGTTGGTATGGTAACTATGGCTACACCTTC	CASSLAGWYGNYGYTF
TRBD1	NA	TRBV5-6	TRBJ1-5	TGTGCCAGCAGCTTGGCAGGGGGAGGAAGCAATCAGCCCCAGCATTTT	CASSLAGGGSNQPQHF
NA	once	TRBV2	TRBJ2-5	TGTGCCAGCAGTGGACGGGGGAGGCAAGAGACCCAGTACTTC	CASSGRGRQETQYF
NA	NA	TRBV7-6	TRBJ1-5	TGTGCCAGCAGCTTAGAGCGTAATCAGCCCCAGCATTTT	CASSLERNQPQHF
TRBD2	few	TRBV7-6	TRBJ2-7	TGTGCCAGCAGCGCCCGGGACTATGTTTACGAGCAGTACTTC	CASSARDYVYEQYF
NA	NA	TRBV9	TRBJ2-1	TGTGCCAGCAGCGTAGAGGCGGGGTTGGGCTCCTACAATGAGCAGTTCTTC	CASSVEAGLGSYNEQFF
NA	NA	TRBV4-1	TRBJ1-2	TGCGCCAGCAGCTACCTCGGCAGGGAACCCTATGGCTACACCTTC	CASSYLGREPYGYTF
TRBD1	NA	TRBV4-1	TRBJ1-2	TGCGCCAGCAGAACCCCGGGACAGGGAGGTGGCTACACCTTC	CASRTPGQGGGYTF
NA	NA	TRBV7-9	TRBJ1-6	TGTGCCAGCAGCTTATGGGCAGAAGTAAATTCACCCCTCCACTTT	CASSLWAEVNSPLHF
NA	NA	TRBV20-1	TRBJ2-1	TGCAGTGCTAGTGGCGTCGGTGAGCAGTTCTTC	CSASGVGEQFF
TRBD2	NA	TRBV5-1	TRBJ2-7	TGCGCCAGCACACAGGTGGCGGGAGGGCATTACTACGAGCAGTACTTC	CASTQVAGGHYYEQYF
NA	few	TRBV7-9	TRBJ2-2	TGTGCCAGCAGCTCTACAGGGTCGGCGAACACCGGGGAGCTGTTTTTT	CASSSTGSANTGELFF
NA	once	TRBV4-1	TRBJ2-7	TGCGCCAGCAGCCAAGTAGAAGGTTTCCAGGATGAGCAGTACTTC	CASSQVEGFQDEQYF
NA	NA	TRBV9	TRBJ2-1	TGTGCCAGCAGCGTAGGGGCAGCCCACAATGAGCAGTTCTTC	CASSVGAAHNEQFF
TRBD1	NA	TRBV2	TRBJ1-1	TGTGCCAGCAGAGGAGGACAGGGGGCGCGGAACACTGAAGCTTTCTTT	CASRGGQGARNTEAFF
TRBD1	NA	TRBV4-1	TRBJ1-1	TGCGCCAGCAGCCTTTGGACAGGGACTACGAACACTGAAGCTTTCTTT	CASSLWTGTTNTEAFF